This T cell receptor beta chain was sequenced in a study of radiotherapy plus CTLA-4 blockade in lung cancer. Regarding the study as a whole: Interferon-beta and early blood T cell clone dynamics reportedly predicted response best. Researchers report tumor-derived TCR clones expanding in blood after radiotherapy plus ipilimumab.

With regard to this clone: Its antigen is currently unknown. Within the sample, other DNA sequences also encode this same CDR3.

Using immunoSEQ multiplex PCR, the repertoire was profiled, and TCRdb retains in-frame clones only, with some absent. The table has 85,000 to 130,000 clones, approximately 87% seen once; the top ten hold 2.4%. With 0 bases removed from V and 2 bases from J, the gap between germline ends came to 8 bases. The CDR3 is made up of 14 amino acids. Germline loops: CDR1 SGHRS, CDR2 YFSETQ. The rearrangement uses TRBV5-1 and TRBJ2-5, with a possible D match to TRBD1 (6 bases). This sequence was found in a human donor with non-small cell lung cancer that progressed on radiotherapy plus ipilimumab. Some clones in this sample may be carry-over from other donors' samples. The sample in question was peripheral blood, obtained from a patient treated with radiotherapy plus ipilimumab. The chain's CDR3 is CASSLAGTQETQYF. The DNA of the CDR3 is TGCGCCAGCAGCTTGGCCGGGACACAAGAGACCCAGTACTTC.